One TCR beta chain is described in this entry. TCRdb keeps only in-frame clones here, not all; method: immunoSEQ multiplex PCR. The table lists roughly 98,000 clones, approximately 78% of them singletons, with around 10% in the top ten. The sample comes from a study of control samples from healthy donors and cancer patients. Trimming pared 0 bases from V and 0 bases from J, leaving 11 bases between. Germline V gives CDR1 MGHRA, CDR2 YSYEKL. The CDR3 spans 16 residues. The chain joins TRBV4-1 to TRBJ1-1; D gene unclear. The receptor comes from a woman aged 60-75 years in good health. The sequencing input was blood. The CDR3 coding sequence is TGCGCCAGCAGCCAAGATGCGATCTTTCTGAACACTGAAGCTTTCTTT. Amino acid sequence: CASSQDAIFLNTEAFF.